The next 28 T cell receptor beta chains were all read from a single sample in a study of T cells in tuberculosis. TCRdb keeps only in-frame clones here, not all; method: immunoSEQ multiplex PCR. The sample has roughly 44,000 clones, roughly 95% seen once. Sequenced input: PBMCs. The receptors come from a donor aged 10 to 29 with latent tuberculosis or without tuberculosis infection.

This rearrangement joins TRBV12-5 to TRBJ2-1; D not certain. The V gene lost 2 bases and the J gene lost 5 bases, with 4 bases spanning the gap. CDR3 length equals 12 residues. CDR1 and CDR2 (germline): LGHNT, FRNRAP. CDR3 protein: CASGLLNNEQFF. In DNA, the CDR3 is TGTGCTAGTGGTTTGCTAAACAATGAGCAGTTCTTC.

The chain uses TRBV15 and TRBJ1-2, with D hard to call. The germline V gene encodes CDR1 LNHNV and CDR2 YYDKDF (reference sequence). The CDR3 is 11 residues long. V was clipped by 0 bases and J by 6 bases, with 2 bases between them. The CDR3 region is CATSRDNGYTF. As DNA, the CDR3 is TGTGCCACCAGCAGAGATAATGGCTACACCTTC.

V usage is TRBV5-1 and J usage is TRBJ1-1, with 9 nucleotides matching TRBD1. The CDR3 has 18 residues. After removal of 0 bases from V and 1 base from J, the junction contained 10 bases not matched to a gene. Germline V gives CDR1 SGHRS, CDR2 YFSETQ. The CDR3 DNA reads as TGCGCCAGCAGCTTGGCCCCCGGGACAGGGCGAGAGAACACTGAAGCTTTCTTT. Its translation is CASSLAPGTGRENTEAFF.

CDR3 coding DNA: TGTGCCAGCAGCCTACCTGACAGGGTGCCCGGGGGGGAGCTGTTTTTT. Its translation: CASSLPDRVPGGELFF. The chain combines TRBV7-8 with TRBJ2-2; 7 nucleotides agree with TRBD1. The J segment lost 8 bases and the V segment lost 5 bases, leaving 14 bases of the junction unmatched. Germline V CDR1 and CDR2: SGHVS, FQNEAQ. The CDR3 totals 16 residues. Full variable domain (missing parts from reference TRBV7-8 and TRBJ2-2): GAGVSQSPRYKVAKRGQDVALRCDPISGHVSLFWYQQALGQGPEFLTYFQNEAQLDKSGLPSDRFFAERPEGSVSTLKIQRTQQEDSAVYLCASSLPDRVPGGELFFGEGSRLTVL.

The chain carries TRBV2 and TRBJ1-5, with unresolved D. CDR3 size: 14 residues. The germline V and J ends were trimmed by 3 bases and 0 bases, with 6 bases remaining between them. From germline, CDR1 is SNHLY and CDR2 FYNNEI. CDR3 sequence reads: CASSERVSNQPQHF. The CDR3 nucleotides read TGTGCCAGCAGTGAGAGGGTTAGCAATCAGCCCCAGCATTTT.

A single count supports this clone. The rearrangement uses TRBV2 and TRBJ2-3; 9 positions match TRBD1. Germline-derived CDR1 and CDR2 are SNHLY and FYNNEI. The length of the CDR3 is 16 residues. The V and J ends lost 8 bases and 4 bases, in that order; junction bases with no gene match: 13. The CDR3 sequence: CASGGQGIMWSDTQYF. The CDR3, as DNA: TGTGCCAGCGGAGGACAGGGGATTATGTGGTCAGATACGCAGTATTTT.

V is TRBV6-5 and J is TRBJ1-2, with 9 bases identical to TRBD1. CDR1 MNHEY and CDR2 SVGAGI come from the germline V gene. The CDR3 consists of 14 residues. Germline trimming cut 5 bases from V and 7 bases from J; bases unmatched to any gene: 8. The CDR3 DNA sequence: TGTGCCAGCAGTCCCGGGACAGGGTTGAGTGGCTACACCTTC. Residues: CASSPGTGLSGYTF.

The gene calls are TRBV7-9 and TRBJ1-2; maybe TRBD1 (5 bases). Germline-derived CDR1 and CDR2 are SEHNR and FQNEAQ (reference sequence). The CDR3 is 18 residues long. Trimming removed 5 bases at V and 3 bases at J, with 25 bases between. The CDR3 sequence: CASSDRLSTLKGDYGYTF. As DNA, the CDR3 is TGTGCCAGCAGCGACCGACTTAGTACGCTTAAAGGGGACTATGGCTACACCTTC.

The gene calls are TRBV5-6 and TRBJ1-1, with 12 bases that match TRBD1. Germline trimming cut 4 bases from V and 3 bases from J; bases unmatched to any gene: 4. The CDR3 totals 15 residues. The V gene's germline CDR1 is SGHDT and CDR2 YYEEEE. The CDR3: CASSGTGGRDTEAFF. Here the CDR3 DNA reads TGTGCCAGCAGCGGGACAGGGGGCCGGGACACTGAAGCTTTCTTT.

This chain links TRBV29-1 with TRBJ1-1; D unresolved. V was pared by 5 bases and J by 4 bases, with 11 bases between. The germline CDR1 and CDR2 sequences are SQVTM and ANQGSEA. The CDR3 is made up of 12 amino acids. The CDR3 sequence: CSVLPAGTEAFF. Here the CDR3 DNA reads TGCAGCGTTCTCCCCGCCGGCACTGAAGCTTTCTTT.

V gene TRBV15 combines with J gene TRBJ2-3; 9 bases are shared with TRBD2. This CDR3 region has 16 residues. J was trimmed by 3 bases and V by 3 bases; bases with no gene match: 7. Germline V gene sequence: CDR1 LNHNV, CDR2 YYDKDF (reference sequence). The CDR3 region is CATSRDSGSWTDTQYF. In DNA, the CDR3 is TGTGCCACCAGCAGGGATAGCGGGAGTTGGACAGATACGCAGTATTTT.

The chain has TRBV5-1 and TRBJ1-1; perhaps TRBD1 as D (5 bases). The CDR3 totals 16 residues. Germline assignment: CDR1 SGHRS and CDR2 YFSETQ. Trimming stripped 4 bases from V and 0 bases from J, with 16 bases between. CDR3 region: CASSPTLGQMNTEAFF. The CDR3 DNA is TGCGCCAGCAGCCCTACGCTCGGACAAATGAACACTGAAGCTTTCTTT.

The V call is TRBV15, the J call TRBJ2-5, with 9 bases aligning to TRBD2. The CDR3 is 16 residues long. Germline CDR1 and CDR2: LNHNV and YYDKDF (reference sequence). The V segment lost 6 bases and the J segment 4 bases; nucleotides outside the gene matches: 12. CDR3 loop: CATSRGGGGALETQYF. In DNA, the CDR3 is TGTGCCACCAGTCGGGGGGGCGGGGGGGCCTTAGAGACCCAGTACTTC.

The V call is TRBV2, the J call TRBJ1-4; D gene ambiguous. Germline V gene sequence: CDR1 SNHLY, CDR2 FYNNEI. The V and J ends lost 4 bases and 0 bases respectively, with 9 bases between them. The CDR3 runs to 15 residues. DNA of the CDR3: TGTGCCAGCAGTGGCGCGGGAGCAACTAATGAAAAACTGTTTTTT. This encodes CASSGAGATNEKLFF.

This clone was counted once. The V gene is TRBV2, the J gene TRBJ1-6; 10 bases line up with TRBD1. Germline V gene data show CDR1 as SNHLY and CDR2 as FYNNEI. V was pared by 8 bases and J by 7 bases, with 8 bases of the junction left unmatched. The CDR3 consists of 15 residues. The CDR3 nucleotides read TGTGCCAGCCTAATCCCGGGACAGGGGAATTCACCCCTCCACTTT. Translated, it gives CASLIPGQGNSPLHF.

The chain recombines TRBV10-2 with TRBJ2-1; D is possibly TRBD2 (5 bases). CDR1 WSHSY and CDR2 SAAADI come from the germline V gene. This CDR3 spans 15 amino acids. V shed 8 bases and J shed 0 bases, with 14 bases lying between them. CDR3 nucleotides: TGCGCCAGCTATCAGGACTTTAGCTCCTACAATGAGCAGTTCTTC. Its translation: CASYQDFSSYNEQFF.

The CDR3, as DNA: TGTGCCAGCAGTTACTCGACAGGTCCCACCGGGGAGCTGTTTTTT. Protein product: CASSYSTGPTGELFF. V gene TRBV6-5 combines with J gene TRBJ2-2; tentative D call: TRBD1 (6 bases). CDR3 length equals 15 residues. The V gene's germline CDR1 is MNHEY and CDR2 SVGAGI. V lost 0 bases and J 4 bases, leaving 9 bases between the germline ends.

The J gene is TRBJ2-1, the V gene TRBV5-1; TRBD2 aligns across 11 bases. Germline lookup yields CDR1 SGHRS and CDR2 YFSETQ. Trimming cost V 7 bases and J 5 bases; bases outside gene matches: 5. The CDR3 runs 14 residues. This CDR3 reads CASRGTSGDNEQFF. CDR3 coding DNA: TGCGCCAGCCGGGGGACTAGCGGCGACAATGAGCAGTTCTTC.

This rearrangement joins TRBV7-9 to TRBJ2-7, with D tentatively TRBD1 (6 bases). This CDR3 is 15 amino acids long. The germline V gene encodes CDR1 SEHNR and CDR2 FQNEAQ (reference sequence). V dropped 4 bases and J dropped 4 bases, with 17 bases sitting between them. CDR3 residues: CASSSPRSGVYEQYF. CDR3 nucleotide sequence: TGTGCCAGCAGCTCCCCCCGGTCAGGGGTATACGAGCAGTACTTC.

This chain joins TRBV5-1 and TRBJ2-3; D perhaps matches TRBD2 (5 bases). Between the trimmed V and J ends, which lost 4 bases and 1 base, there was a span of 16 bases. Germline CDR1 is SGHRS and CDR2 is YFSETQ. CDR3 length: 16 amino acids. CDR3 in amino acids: CASSPGLEWGTDTQYF. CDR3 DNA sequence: TGCGCCAGCAGCCCCGGACTGGAATGGGGCACAGATACGCAGTATTTT.

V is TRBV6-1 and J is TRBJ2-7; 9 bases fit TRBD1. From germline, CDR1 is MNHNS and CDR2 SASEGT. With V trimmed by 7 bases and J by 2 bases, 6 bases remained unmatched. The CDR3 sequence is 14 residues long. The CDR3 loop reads CASMRTGETYEQYF. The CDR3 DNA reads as TGTGCCAGCATGCGGACAGGGGAGACCTACGAGCAGTACTTC.

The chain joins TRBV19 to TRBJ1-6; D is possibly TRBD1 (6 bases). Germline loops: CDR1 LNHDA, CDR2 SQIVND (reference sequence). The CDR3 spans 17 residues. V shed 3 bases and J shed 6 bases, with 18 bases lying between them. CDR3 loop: CASSITGQPRGNSPLHF. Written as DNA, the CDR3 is TGTGCCAGTAGTATCACCGGACAGCCACGAGGTAATTCACCCCTCCACTTT. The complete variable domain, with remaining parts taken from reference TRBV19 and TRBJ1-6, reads DGGITQSPKYLFRKEGQNVTLSCEQNLNHDAMYWYRQDPGQGLRLIYYSQIVNDFQKGDIAEGYSVSREKKESFPLTVTSAQKNPTAFYLCASSITGQPRGNSPLHFGNGTRLTVT.

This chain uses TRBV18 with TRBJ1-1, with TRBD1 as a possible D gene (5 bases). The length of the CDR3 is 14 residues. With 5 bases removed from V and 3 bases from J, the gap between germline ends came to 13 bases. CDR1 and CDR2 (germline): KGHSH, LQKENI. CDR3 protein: CASSFDRQYTEAFF. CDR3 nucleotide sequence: TGTGCCAGCTCATTCGACAGACAATACACTGAAGCTTTCTTT.

CDR3 in DNA: TGTGCCAGCAGTAAAACCGGGACAGGCCTCTCCGAGCAGTACTTC. Amino acids: CASSKTGTGLSEQYF. The V call is TRBV27, the J call TRBJ2-7; 8 positions agree with TRBD1. Germline assignment: CDR1 MNHEY and CDR2 SMNVEV (reference sequence). With V trimmed by 5 bases and J by 6 bases, 12 bases remained unmatched. The CDR3 totals 15 residues.

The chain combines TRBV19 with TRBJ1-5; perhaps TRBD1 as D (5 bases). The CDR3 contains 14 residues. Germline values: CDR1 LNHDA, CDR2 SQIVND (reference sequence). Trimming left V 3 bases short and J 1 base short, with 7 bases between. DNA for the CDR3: TGTGCCAGTAGTATGGGGGGGAGCAATCAGCCCCAGCATTTT. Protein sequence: CASSMGGSNQPQHF.

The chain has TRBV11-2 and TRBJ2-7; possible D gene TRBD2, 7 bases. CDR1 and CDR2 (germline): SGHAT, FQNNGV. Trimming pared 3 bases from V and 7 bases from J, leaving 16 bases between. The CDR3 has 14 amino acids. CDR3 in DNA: TGTGCCAGCAGCTTGGGAGGGGGGGCATTTGAGCAGTACTTC. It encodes CASSLGGGAFEQYF.

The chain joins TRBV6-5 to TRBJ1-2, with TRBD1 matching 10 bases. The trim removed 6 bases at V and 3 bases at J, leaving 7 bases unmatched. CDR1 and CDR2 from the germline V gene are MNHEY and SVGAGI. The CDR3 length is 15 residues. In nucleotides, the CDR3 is TGTGCCAGCAGGACGTACGGGACAGGGGACTATGGCTACACCTTC. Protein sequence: CASRTYGTGDYGYTF.

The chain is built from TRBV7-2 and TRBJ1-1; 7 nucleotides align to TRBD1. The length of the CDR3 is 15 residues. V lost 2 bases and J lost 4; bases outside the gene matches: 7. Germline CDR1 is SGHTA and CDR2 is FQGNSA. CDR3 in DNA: TGTGCCAGCAGCTTACTATCAGGGGGGACCACTGAAGCTTTCTTT. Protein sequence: CASSLLSGGTTEAFF.